One sample yielded the 19 T cell receptor beta chains listed below, sequenced in a study of cytomegalovirus exposure and HLA in healthy donors. Assay: immunoSEQ multiplex PCR; the TCRdb copy retains only in-frame clones and omits some. The sample contains 52,000 or so clones, nearly 90% of which appear only once. Sequencing was carried out using PBMCs. Receptors were obtained from a woman between 18 and 30 years old in good health and CMV-seronegative.

This chain connects TRBV2 to TRBJ2-1, with 10 bases identical to TRBD1. The CDR3 length is 17 residues. The germline CDR1 and CDR2 sequences are SNHLY and FYNNEI. V was pared by 7 bases and J by 9 bases, with 18 bases of the junction left unmatched. CDR3 loop: CASTGTGDRERRGEQFF. The CDR3 nucleotides read TGTGCCAGCACCGGGACAGGGGATCGGGAGAGGCGGGGTGAGCAGTTCTTC.

This chain connects TRBV4-2 to TRBJ1-2, with TRBD1 identical over 9 bases. The CDR3 consists of 15 residues. Germline assignment: CDR1 LGHNA and CDR2 YNFKEQ. J was trimmed by 4 bases and V by 3 bases; bases with no gene match: 6. In DNA, the CDR3 is TGTGCCAGCAGCCAGGGGGACAGGGTTGGCTATGGCTACACCTTC. Translating gives CASSQGDRVGYGYTF.

The chain links TRBV9 to TRBJ1-2; tentatively, D is TRBD1 (5 bases). This CDR3 has 15 residues. V lost 3 bases to trimming and J lost 0 bases, with 12 bases between them. The germline V gene has CDR1 SGDLS and CDR2 YYNGEE. CDR3 nucleotides: TGTGCCAGCAGCGCGCAGGAGGGGACTAACTATGGCTACACCTTC. Encoded protein: CASSAQEGTNYGYTF.

In this sample, this clone turned up once. The J gene is TRBJ2-3, the V gene TRBV10-3, with 10 nucleotides matching TRBD2. Germline CDR1 ENHRY, CDR2 SYGVKD. The V segment lost 4 bases and the J segment 0 bases; nucleotides outside the gene matches: 4. The CDR3 has 16 amino acids. CDR3 nucleotides: TGTGCCATCAGTGGAATAGCGGGGGGAAGCACAGATACGCAGTATTTT. Translating it yields CAISGIAGGSTDTQYF.

This chain connects TRBV4-2 to TRBJ2-6, with D tentatively TRBD2 (6 bases). V was clipped by 0 bases and J by 1 base, with 16 bases between them. Germline-derived CDR1 and CDR2 are LGHNA and YNFKEQ. The CDR3 contains 19 residues. CDR3 sequence reads: CASSQDKEGSFSGANVLTF. The CDR3 bases are TGTGCCAGCAGCCAAGATAAGGAGGGCAGTTTTTCTGGGGCCAACGTCCTGACTTTC.

The chain is built from TRBV18 and TRBJ1-2, with a possible D match to TRBD1 (5 bases). CDR3 length equals 14 residues. Germline loops: CDR1 KGHSH, CDR2 LQKENI. Trimming removed 2 bases from V and 4 bases from J, with 11 bases in between. The CDR3 DNA sequence: TGTGCCAGCTCACCAGAGACAGATATCTATGGCTACACCTTC. Its protein is CASSPETDIYGYTF.

In this sample, this clone turned up a few times. The J gene is TRBJ2-5, the V gene TRBV6-1; no clear D. This CDR3 has 13 residues. Germline assignment: CDR1 MNHNS and CDR2 SASEGT. Trimming pared 4 bases from V and 1 base from J, leaving 7 bases between. The CDR3 nucleotides read TGTGCCAGCAGTGGGCAGGTCCAAGAGACCCAGTACTTC. Protein sequence: CASSGQVQETQYF.

The chain couples TRBV9 to TRBJ1-1; TRBD1 matches at 9 bases. The CDR3 length is 14 residues. The V and J ends lost 2 bases and 4 bases, in that order; junction bases with no gene match: 3. Germline V gives CDR1 SGDLS, CDR2 YYNGEE. The CDR3 DNA sequence: TGTGCCAGCAGCGTTATGGACAGGGGCACTGAAGCTTTCTTT. Translating gives CASSVMDRGTEAFF. Using reference TRBV9 and TRBJ1-1 for the parts outside the CDR3, the full variable domain is DSGVTQTPKHLITATGQRVTLRCSPRSGDLSVYWYQQSLDQGLQFLIQYYNGEERAKGNILERFSAQQFPDLHSELNLSSLELGDSALYFCASSVMDRGTEAFFGQGTRLTVV.

V is TRBV30 and J is TRBJ2-3, with 7 bases identical to TRBD2. Germline trimming cut 5 bases from V and 12 bases from J; bases unmatched to any gene: 14. Germline V gene lookup returns CDR1 GTSNPN and CDR2 SVGIG (reference sequence). CDR3 length equals 13 residues. The CDR3 here is CAWGWEGGGRQYF. The CDR3 DNA reads as TGTGCCTGGGGTTGGGAGGGCGGAGGACGACAGTATTTT.

By share, this clone counts as medium-sized. The gene calls are TRBV15 and TRBJ2-7, with TRBD2 matching 7 bases. This CDR3 is built from 16 residues. Germline-derived CDR1 and CDR2 are LNHNV and YYDKDF (reference sequence). The V segment lost 2 bases and the J segment 7 bases; nucleotides outside the gene matches: 14. CDR3 bases: TGTGCCACCAGCAGACCGGTGGGGACTAACTACGAGGAGCAGTACTTC. Residues: CATSRPVGTNYEEQYF.

The J gene is TRBJ2-7, the V gene TRBV4-1; no definite D call. Trimming removed 4 bases at V and 2 bases at J, with 9 bases between. CDR3 length: 13 amino acids. Germline V gene sequence: CDR1 MGHRA, CDR2 YSYEKL. CDR3 region: CASSLRQAYEQYF. CDR3 coding DNA: TGCGCCAGCAGCCTCCGACAAGCCTACGAGCAGTACTTC.

For the CDR3, the DNA is TGTGCCAGCAGCGCAGCGGGAGCTGGAGAGACCCAGTACTTC. Amino acids: CASSAAGAGETQYF. The chain uses TRBV7-9 and TRBJ2-5; TRBD2 matches 8 bases. Trimming cost V 5 bases and J 4 bases; bases outside gene matches: 6. The CDR3 has 14 residues. Germline CDR1 is SEHNR and CDR2 is FQNEAQ (reference sequence).

This clone was observed once. This chain connects TRBV30 to TRBJ2-3; possibly TRBD2 for D (6 bases). The germline V gene has CDR1 GTSNPN and CDR2 SVGIG (reference sequence). The CDR3 covers 15 residues. With 2 bases removed from V and 0 bases from J, the gap between germline ends came to 12 bases. Here the CDR3 DNA reads TGTGCCTGGAGTTATAGCGGAGGAAGCACAGATACGCAGTATTTT. This encodes CAWSYSGGSTDTQYF.

This chain links TRBV9 with TRBJ1-1; 10 bases agree with TRBD1. V dropped 0 bases and J dropped 6; count of bases not matched to a gene: 14. CDR1 is SGDLS, CDR2 YYNGEE, per germline. The CDR3 runs to 18 residues. The CDR3 protein is CASSVGPMGTGVVPEAFF. The CDR3 DNA is TGTGCCAGCAGCGTAGGCCCTATGGGGACAGGGGTGGTCCCTGAAGCTTTCTTT.

The chain couples TRBV15 to TRBJ2-1, with 8 bases aligning to TRBD1. Trimming removed 5 bases from V and 2 bases from J; junction bases left unmatched: 5. Germline V gene sequence: CDR1 LNHNV, CDR2 YYDKDF (reference sequence). The CDR3 extends over 15 amino acids. The CDR3 DNA is TGTGCCACCAGCCTCGACAGGGGAGCCTACAATGAGCAGTTCTTC. This gives the protein CATSLDRGAYNEQFF.

This clone occurred a few times. The chain is built from TRBV7-2 and TRBJ2-3, with 13 bases lining up with TRBD2. V shed 4 bases and J 4 bases; nucleotides not matched to a gene: 14. This CDR3 contains 19 residues. Looked up from germline, CDR1 is SGHTA and CDR2 is FQGNSA. The CDR3 region is CASSSTSGRAYYWADTQYF. CDR3 DNA sequence: TGTGCCAGCAGCTCTACTAGCGGGAGGGCATACTATTGGGCAGATACGCAGTATTTT.

The gene calls are TRBV6-6 and TRBJ2-1; D may be TRBD2 (6 bases). Per germline, CDR1 MNHNY and CDR2 SVGAGI (reference sequence). This CDR3 is built from 15 residues. V was pared by 7 bases and J by 2 bases, with 15 bases between. The CDR3 DNA reads TGTGCCAGCACGGAGTGGGAGGTGGCCTACAATGAGCAGTTCTTC. Its protein product is CASTEWEVAYNEQFF.

The chain recombines TRBV7-2 with TRBJ2-2; possible D gene TRBD1, 6 bases. This CDR3 contains 13 residues. In germline, CDR1 is SGHTA, CDR2 FQGNSA. Trimming left V 11 bases short and J 2 bases short, with 12 bases between. The CDR3 protein is CAAGTLNTGELFF. CDR3 DNA sequence: TGTGCCGCCGGGACACTAAACACCGGGGAGCTGTTTTTT.

This clone appeared a single time. This chain links TRBV11-3 with TRBJ2-5; TRBD2 matches at 7 bases. CDR1 is SGHNT and CDR2 is YENEEA in the germline V gene. Unmatched junction bases numbered 4, after V lost 5 bases and J lost 1 base. The length of the CDR3 is 14 residues. CDR3 sequence reads: CASSMTSSQETQYF. The DNA for the CDR3 is TGTGCCAGCAGCATGACTAGCTCCCAAGAGACCCAGTACTTC.